This TCR beta chain came from a study of blood T cell repertoires in COVID-19. Measured with immunoSEQ multiplex PCR; TCRdb has only the in-frame clones, and not every one. The data contain under 300,000 clones, around four fifths of them singletons. V was clipped by 5 bases and J by 3 bases, with 10 bases between them. This CDR3 spans 14 amino acids. The germline V gene encodes CDR1 WNHNN and CDR2 SYGVQD (reference sequence). This clone has only a few counts. Specimen: PBMCs or T cells enriched from blood (not recorded which). This TCR came from a man between 35 and 55 years old who had recovered from COVID-19. The gene calls are TRBV10-1 and TRBJ1-4; weak D call: TRBD1 (5 bases). The CDR3 is CASSQDSSNEKLFF. The CDR3 DNA reads TGCGCCAGCAGTCAAGACAGCTCTAATGAAAAACTGTTTTTT.